The 2 T cell receptor beta chains in this list originate from one sample, sequenced in a study of shared clonotypes between healthy human individuals. Produced via immunoSEQ multiplex PCR; TCRdb's table is partial and in-frame only. The data hold around 2,000,000 clones, with about 94% observed a single time. CD8 cells regarded as naive lacked CD45RO, were positively chosen for CCR7, and omitted terminally differentiated effector memory CD45RA+ cells. Sequenced sample: naive CD8+ T cells sorted from blood. These receptors came from a man aged 18 to 29 in good health.

Remarks on this clone: The same CDR3 can be traced to other DNA sequences in this sample. The genes are TRBV27 and TRBJ2-5, with a possible D match to TRBD2 (5 bases). CDR1 and CDR2 (germline): MNHEY, SMNVEV (reference sequence). V was trimmed by 1 base and J by 1 base, leaving 7 bases between them. This CDR3 contains 14 residues. The CDR3 spells CASSLLGAQETQYF. For the CDR3, the DNA is TGTGCCAGCAGTTTATTGGGAGCCCAAGAGACCCAGTACTTC.

V is TRBV27 and J is TRBJ2-7; D remains unclear. V was trimmed by 0 bases and J by 6 bases, leaving 9 bases between them. This CDR3 is built from 13 residues. Germline V CDR1 and CDR2: MNHEY, SMNVEV (reference sequence). CDR3 in amino acids: CASSLSRSREQYF. In DNA, the CDR3 is TGTGCCAGCAGTTTATCGAGGTCACGCGAGCAGTACTTC.